This T cell receptor (beta chain) is from a study of T cells in localized non-small cell lung cancer. The assay was immunoSEQ multiplex PCR, and TCRdb's table has in-frame clones only and misses some. The data show 15,000 to 25,000 clones, with 70% to 90% seen just once and approximately 8.7% held by the top ten. About this clone: Antigen: not known.

Regarding the study as a whole: Compared with tumor, uninvolved adjacent lung displayed greater T cell clonality, ranking highest overall.

This CDR3 has 14 residues. Deletions cut 4 bases from V and 5 bases from J, with 11 bases between. Germline CDR1 and CDR2: LNHDA and SQIVND (reference sequence). This chain uses TRBV19 with TRBJ1-4; D is uncertain. The sequence came from a man between 40 and 70 years old with stage I lung adenocarcinoma. The sequencing here drew on peripheral blood, taken before any cancer treatment. The CDR3 sequence: CASSTGAPNEKLFF. For the CDR3, the DNA is TGTGCCAGTAGTACCGGAGCACCGAATGAAAAACTGTTTTTT.